This TCR beta chain originates from a study of T-cell memory formation after mild COVID-19 (dated by TCRdb to the early 2020s). For context, the study as a whole: Most TCR sequence clusters were specific to one of the two donors. T-cell clones expanding and contracting after mild COVID-19 in two donors were tracked by longitudinal TCRalpha and TCRbeta repertoire sequencing. The cohort comprised two young, previously healthy adult volunteers, one female and one male. Paper-wide results and their limitations: Clones contracting from day 15 to 85 had balanced CD4/CD8 phenotypes, while a second wave expanding from day 15 to 37 was biased towards CD4+. SARS-CoV-2 specificity of the second-wave clones peaking on day 37 was not confirmed. Contracting CD4+ clones were located mainly in the CM and EM memory subsets, whereas CD8+ clones were found to be enriched in EMRA. Some responding clones were found in pre-infection memory, which suggests that pre-existing cross-reactive memory T cells took part in the SARS-CoV-2 response. The study included only a couple of mild cases, and larger cohorts that include severe cases with pre-infection samples were judged to be necessary.

Sequenced using an Illumina NovaSeq 6000. TCRalpha and TCRbeta cDNA libraries were constructed by 5'RACE with constant-segment primers, with sample barcodes and unique molecular identifiers being introduced. Trizol reagent was used to extract RNA from every sample. Amplification of the libraries took two PCR steps, and the second step added a second sample barcode plus Illumina TruSeq adapters. Sequencing of libraries was performed on an Illumina NovaSeq with 2 x 150 bp paired-end reads. The paper's processing steps were these. Demultiplexing of reads and collapsing into UMI-guided consensus sequences were performed with migec v1.2.7. Using mixcr v2.1.11, the UMI consensuses were aligned to TRA and TRB V and J templates and assembled into clonotypes. Clonotypes were classified as expanded or contracted when called significant by both edgeR and NoisET, with noise models trained on biological replicates. edgeR calls used a false discovery rate-adjusted p below 0.01 and a log2 fold-change threshold of 1. PCA with hierarchical clustering of max-normalized trajectories of the 1000 most abundant clonotypes was used as exploratory dynamics analysis. The CD4 or CD8 phenotype of responding clones was assigned using the separately sequenced CD4+ and CD8+ repertoires. The public reads were reprocessed in TCRdb via fastp at Q25 and MiXCR, keeping in-frame beta chains. Entries that share a CDR3 protein sequence are merged under the most common genes and DNA. TCRdb, rather than the study authors, made the V and J calls. The sample data list 80,000 to 90,000 distinct CDR3 sequences, and roughly 25% of these were observed just once. In total, the top ten clones hold roughly 39% of the sample.

PBMCs were isolated by Ficoll-Paque density gradient centrifugation. This clonotype has at least ten counts. This clone's antigen is unknown. One base away there is no much larger clone; base qualities are not given. For this chain, trimming is 0 bases at the V end and 7 bases at the J end, and the number of junction bases without a gene match is 10. Taken from the germline V gene, the CDR1 and CDR2 loops are SGHRS and YFSETQ. From cysteine to phenylalanine, the CDR3 is 16 amino acids long. Only CDR3 DNA is held: 48 bases, read in frame from base 1. The material sequenced was PBMCs or a T cell subset sorted from them (not recorded which). The chain was built from TRBV5-1 and TRBJ2-1, with 7 bases in between that match TRBD1. This TCR came from a man between 18 and 29 years old who had mild COVID-19 (a few samples of this study predate the infection). The sample titles of this study are shuffled in the database, so cell type and time point are left out; the donor was told from shared clones. The CDR3 has the sequence CASSLAEGQLGNEQFF. The DNA sequence is as follows: TGCGCCAGCAGCTTGGCCGAGGGACAGTTAGGGAATGAGCAGTTCTTC.